What follows is one TCR beta chain and its context. Its target is not known. The source of the sample is a study of T cell responses to AZD1222 COVID-19 vaccine. Background on the study: Pooling of second doses given at about 4 or about 12 weeks was done.

CDR1 is SGHNT, CDR2 YYREEE, per germline (reference sequence). The CDR3 covers 12 residues. The V gene lost 3 bases and the J gene lost 6 bases, with 10 bases spanning the gap. The assay was immunoSEQ multiplex PCR, and TCRdb's table has in-frame clones only and misses some. The sample lists some 150,000 clones, 80% to 95% seen once, with 3.5% to 4.5% in the top ten. Study-wide results and limits: A rise in Spike-specific TCR breadth and depth followed two AZD1222 doses.

The sequence derives from an adult in good health. The J gene is TRBJ2-7, the V gene TRBV5-4; D is uncertain. The sequencing here drew on peripheral blood, taken on day 0 of AZD1222 vaccination. The CDR3 DNA is TGTGCCAGCAGCTGGCGATTGTCCGAGCAGTACTTC. It yields the protein CASSWRLSEQYF.